This entry lists 18 T cell receptor beta chains sequenced from one sample in a study of blood T cell repertoires in COVID-19. Clones were sequenced by immunoSEQ multiplex PCR, and TCRdb holds only the in-frame ones, with some missing. This sample has 100,000 or so clones, with roughly 85% found just once. Sample: peripheral blood. These receptor sequences come from a woman aged 80 or over with acute or convalescent COVID-19.

The chain couples TRBV6-5 to TRBJ2-1; 8 bases are a match to TRBD2. Germline V gene sequence: CDR1 MNHEY, CDR2 SVGAGI. The CDR3 length is 13 residues. V was pared by 8 bases and J by 9 bases, with 9 bases of the junction left unmatched. The DNA for the CDR3 is TGTGCCAGCGGGAGTAGCGGGATCGGTGAGCAGTTCTTC. It codes for CASGSSGIGEQFF.

The chain employs TRBV6-2 or TRBV6-3 and TRBJ2-3; D not resolved. V lost 2 bases to trimming and J lost 0 bases, with 6 bases between them. The CDR3 runs to 14 residues. CDR1 is MNHEY and CDR2 is SVGEGT in the germline V gene. In nucleotides, the CDR3 is TGTGCCAGCAGTTACACGGAGAGCACAGATACGCAGTATTTT. Protein product: CASSYTESTDTQYF.

This chain joins TRBV11-2 and TRBJ1-2, with D possibly being TRBD1 (5 bases). V was clipped by 5 bases and J by 5 bases, with 15 bases between them. The CDR3 has 14 residues. CDR1 and CDR2 from the germline V gene are SGHAT and FQNNGV. CDR3 in DNA: TGTGCCAGCAGCCCTCGGACACAATTTTATGGCTACACCTTC. It yields the protein CASSPRTQFYGYTF.

The CDR3 DNA is TGTGCCAGCAGTTATCAGGGGAGGGCCGGGGAGCTGTTTTTT. It codes for CASSYQGRAGELFF. The chain links TRBV6-2 or TRBV6-3 to TRBJ2-2, with D possibly matching TRBD2 (7 bases). V gave up 3 bases and J gave up 6 bases, with 11 bases separating them. This CDR3 spans 14 amino acids. Germline V gives CDR1 MNHEY, CDR2 SVGEGT.

A remark on this clone: This likely comes from a read error, as the CDR3 has no conserved phenylalanine or tryptophan at its end. Because the CDR3's place on the DNA is in doubt, the DNA is left out and the CDR3 is given as listed by TCRdb. The genes are TRBV5-4 and TRBJ1-2; TRBD1 is the table's D call, not checked against the DNA. Germline loops: CDR1 SGHNT, CDR2 YYREEE (reference sequence). The CDR3 is made up of 12 amino acids, end residues included. CDR3 sequence reads: CASSAGTGPFTL.

The rearrangement links TRBV5-1 to TRBJ2-7, with 8 bases matching TRBD1. This CDR3 is built from 13 residues. From germline, CDR1 is SGHRS and CDR2 YFSETQ. J gave up 3 bases and V 5 bases, and 4 bases lay outside the gene matches. The CDR3 DNA follows: TGCGCCAGCAGATACACAGGGGGCTACGAGCAGTACTTC. Translated, it gives CASRYTGGYEQYF.

V usage is TRBV7-2 and J usage is TRBJ1-2; 8 bases line up with TRBD1. Germline V gives CDR1 SGHTA, CDR2 FQGNSA. The CDR3 totals 13 residues. After removal of 4 bases from V and 4 bases from J, the junction contained 2 bases not matched to a gene. Here the CDR3 reads CASSSGQGYGYTF. CDR3 DNA: TGTGCCAGCAGCTCCGGACAGGGCTATGGCTACACCTTC.

This chain links TRBV7-9 with TRBJ2-2; 10 nucleotides match TRBD1. CDR1 is SEHNR, CDR2 FQNEAQ, per germline (reference sequence). CDR3 length: 16 residues. Trimming cost V 5 bases and J 4 bases; bases outside gene matches: 7. The CDR3 loop reads CASSNPGQGSTGELFF. CDR3 nucleotide sequence: TGTGCCAGCAGCAACCCGGGACAGGGGTCCACCGGGGAGCTGTTTTTT.

The chain joins TRBV24-1 to TRBJ2-4, with TRBD2 matching over 12 bases. The CDR3 has 16 residues. J was trimmed by 12 bases and V by 3 bases; bases with no gene match: 11. Germline CDR1 is KGHDR and CDR2 is SFDVKD. CDR3 sequence (DNA): TGTGCCACCAGTGATAGCGGACTAGCGGGAAGGGGGAGTCAGTACTTC. Translating gives CATSDSGLAGRGSQYF.

The chain has TRBV11-2 and TRBJ1-2; TRBD1 matches at 7 bases. The CDR3 has 16 residues. The ends lost 4 bases at V and 1 base at J; junction bases unmatched: 9. CDR1 and CDR2 (germline): SGHAT, FQNNGV. The CDR3 DNA is TGTGCCAGCAGCTCAACACAGGGGTCTTTTAACTATGGCTACACCTTC. Its translation is CASSSTQGSFNYGYTF.

The V gene is TRBV7-2, the J gene TRBJ2-5; D gene ambiguous. Germline V CDR1 and CDR2: SGHTA, FQGNSA. This CDR3 has 13 amino acids. Trimming removed 4 bases from V and 4 bases from J, with 10 bases in between. The CDR3, as DNA: TGTGCCAGCAGCTCCCGAGGTGTAGAGACCCAGTACTTC. Its translation is CASSSRGVETQYF.

The chain has TRBV7-9 and TRBJ2-3, with 8 nucleotides matching TRBD2. CDR1 SEHNR and CDR2 FQNEAQ come from the germline V gene (reference sequence). The CDR3 is 15 amino acids. The V gene end was trimmed by 3 bases and the J gene end by 6 bases; junction bases not matched to a gene: 8. The CDR3 here is CASSFVSGRIDTQYF. The CDR3 coding sequence is TGTGCCAGCAGCTTCGTGAGCGGGAGAATTGATACGCAGTATTTT.

This clone was seen a single time. This chain joins TRBV27 and TRBJ2-7, with 8 nucleotides matching TRBD2. The length of the CDR3 is 13 residues. CDR1 MNHEY and CDR2 SMNVEV come from the germline V gene (reference sequence). With V trimmed by 10 bases and J by 0 bases, 5 bases remained unmatched. The CDR3 bases are TGTGCCACCAGGGGACTAGACTCCTACGAGCAGTACGTC. Translation gives CATRGLDSYEQYV.

This sequence joins TRBV10-3 and TRBJ1-5, with a possible D match to TRBD1 (5 bases). Trimming stripped 4 bases from V and 3 bases from J, with 7 bases between. This CDR3 contains 13 residues. Germline CDR1 ENHRY, CDR2 SYGVKD. This CDR3 reads CAISGGLNQPQHF. In DNA, the CDR3 is TGTGCCATCAGTGGGGGCCTCAATCAGCCCCAGCATTTT.

The chain recombines TRBV4-3 with TRBJ2-2, with a weak D call TRBD1 (5 bases). Germline V gene lookup returns CDR1 LGHNA and CDR2 YSLEER. The CDR3 consists of 17 residues. V gave up 0 bases and J gave up 1 base, with 12 bases separating them. The CDR3 DNA reads as TGCGCCAGCAGCCAAGAATGGGGCCCTGTGAACACCGGGGAGCTGTTTTTT. This codes for CASSQEWGPVNTGELFF.

The chain links TRBV5-1 to TRBJ2-2, with D possibly being TRBD2 (6 bases). The germline V and J ends were trimmed by 0 bases and 2 bases, with 11 bases remaining between them. This CDR3 spans 16 amino acids. Germline CDR1 is SGHRS and CDR2 is YFSETQ. The CDR3 region is CASSLARDSNTGELFF. For the CDR3, the DNA is TGCGCCAGCAGCTTGGCTAGGGACTCAAACACCGGGGAGCTGTTTTTT.

This clone has only a few counts. The rearrangement uses TRBV5-8 and TRBJ2-5; D gene ambiguous. The CDR3 length is 15 residues. Trimming removed 4 bases at V and 5 bases at J, with 18 bases between. CDR1 and CDR2 from the germline V gene are SGHTS and YDEGEE. The CDR3 spells CASSRGRVTSETQYF. CDR3 nucleotide sequence: TGTGCCAGCAGCCGAGGTCGGGTAACGTCGGAGACCCAGTACTTC.

This chain links TRBV13 with TRBJ1-6; D is unclear. CDR3 length: 15 amino acids. The germline V and J ends were trimmed by 4 bases and 7 bases, with 14 bases remaining between them. Germline CDR1 reads PRHDT; CDR2 reads FYEKMQ (reference sequence). The CDR3 DNA sequence: TGTGCCAGCAGCTCAATCTCTAGCCCGAATTCACCCCTCCACTTT. Protein: CASSSISSPNSPLHF.